Each of the 32 T cell receptor beta chains below was sequenced from the same sample in a study of T cell repertoires in cytomegalovirus infection. TCRdb ran MiXCR on the reads and lists one entry per CDR3 protein. The sample holds about 570,000 distinct CDR3 sequences, about 39% seen once. For these receptors, no antigen is known. The specimen was cultured PBMCs, collected from culture after CMV antigen stimulation. These receptors all stem from a human donor in good health (CMV status not recorded). Some clones in this sample may be carry-over from other donors' samples.

This chain joins TRBV7-2 and TRBJ2-3; weak D call: TRBD2 (5 bases). V was trimmed by 3 bases and J by 6 bases, leaving 13 bases between them. The germline V gene has CDR1 SGHTA and CDR2 FQGNSA. There are 14 residues in the CDR3. This CDR3 reads CASSFSVRADTQYF. The CDR3 DNA is TGTGCCAGCAGCTTTAGCGTAAGGGCGGATACGCAGTATTTT.

The V gene is TRBV4-2, the J gene TRBJ2-4, with 8 bases lining up with TRBD2. Germline CDR1 is LGHNA and CDR2 is YNFKEQ. The CDR3 contains 15 residues. Losses at the gene ends were 4 bases for V and 8 bases for J; bases not matched to a gene: 10. The CDR3 here is CASSRSGGAGDIQYF. In DNA, the CDR3 is TGTGCCAGCAGCCGATCCGGGGGGGCGGGGGACATTCAGTACTTC.

This clonotype was detected a few times. The rearrangement joins TRBV15 to TRBJ2-1; 8 bases line up with TRBD1. CDR3 length equals 16 residues. Germline CDR1 and CDR2: LNHNV and YYDKDF (reference sequence). The junction had 11 bases not matched to a gene; V was cut back by 0 bases and J by 10 bases. Here the CDR3 reads CATSRDGGAGGREQFF. CDR3 coding DNA: TGTGCCACCAGCAGAGATGGCGGGGCAGGGGGCAGGGAGCAGTTCTTC.

This clonotype has just a few counts. This chain joins TRBV2 and TRBJ2-2, with D unresolved. CDR1 is SNHLY, CDR2 FYNNEI, per germline. Trimming left V 7 bases short and J 6 bases short, with 12 bases between. The CDR3 length is 13 residues. This CDR3 reads CASTIDGSGELFF. The CDR3 DNA sequence: TGTGCCAGCACTATAGATGGATCCGGGGAGCTGTTTTTT.

This clonotype was found a few times. V gene TRBV11-2 combines with J gene TRBJ2-4; D might be TRBD2 (5 bases). Germline values: CDR1 SGHAT, CDR2 FQNNGV. This CDR3 is 16 amino acids long. V lost 6 bases to trimming and J lost 2 bases, with 17 bases between them. The CDR3 loop is CASRSLEGLSKNIQYF. CDR3 DNA sequence: TGTGCCAGCAGGTCCTTAGAGGGCCTATCCAAAAACATTCAGTACTTC.

CDR3 region: CASRLSRPSETQYF. The DNA for the CDR3 is TGTGCCAGCCGACTTTCCAGGCCTTCGGAGACCCAGTACTTC. The chain is built from TRBV7-2 and TRBJ2-5; no definite D call. The CDR3 spans 14 residues. Per the germline V gene, CDR1 is SGHTA and CDR2 is FQGNSA. Trimming pared 8 bases from V and 5 bases from J, leaving 18 bases between.

The chain is built from TRBV7-2 and TRBJ2-5; 9 bases align to TRBD1. The CDR3 covers 17 residues. The germline V gene has CDR1 SGHTA and CDR2 FQGNSA. Trimming at V came to 3 bases and at J to 7 bases, leaving 15 bases not matched to a gene. The CDR3 nucleotides are TGTGCCAGCAGCTTGTTTGGCCCGGGACAGGGTCTTTGGACCCAGTACTTC. As protein: CASSLFGPGQGLWTQYF. Together with reference TRBV7-2 and TRBJ2-5, the CDR3 gives the full variable domain: GAGVSQSPSNKVTEKGKDVELRCDPISGHTALYWYRQSLGQGLEFLIYFQGNSAPDKSGLPSDRFSAERTGGSVSTLTIQRTQQEDSAVYLCASSLFGPGQGLWTQYFGPGTRLLVL.

The CDR3 region has the DNA TGTGCCAGTAGTAGAGGGACAGGGACGGTGCAGCCCCAGCATTTT. This gives the protein CASSRGTGTVQPQHF. The chain has TRBV19 and TRBJ1-5; 9 bases map to TRBD1. The V segment lost 4 bases and the J segment 7 bases; nucleotides outside the gene matches: 8. CDR3 length: 15 residues. Germline assignment: CDR1 LNHDA and CDR2 SQIVND (reference sequence).

This rearrangement joins TRBV7-9 to TRBJ1-5; 7 nucleotides align to TRBD1. This CDR3 region has 14 residues. Germline V lookup: CDR1 SEHNR, CDR2 FQNEAQ (reference sequence). With 5 bases clipped from V and 6 bases from J, the junction kept 7 bases outside the gene matches. CDR3 nucleotides: TGTGCCAGCAGCCAGGGGGAGGGAAGTCAGCCCCAGCATTTT. This sequence encodes CASSQGEGSQPQHF.

This rearrangement joins TRBV12-5 to TRBJ2-1, with D unclear. The V and J ends lost 0 bases and 16 bases respectively, with 13 bases between them. CDR3 length: 12 amino acids. Germline loops: CDR1 LGHNT, CDR2 FRNRAP. The CDR3 spells CASGLVHGPFFF. In DNA, the CDR3 is TGTGCTAGTGGTTTGGTACACGGACCCTTTTTCTTC.

The table lists this clonotype with many counts. The chain joins TRBV7-2 to TRBJ1-6; 9 nucleotides line up with TRBD1. The CDR3 has 15 residues. Trimming removed 5 bases from V and 8 bases from J; junction bases left unmatched: 7. Germline V gene sequence: CDR1 SGHTA, CDR2 FQGNSA. CDR3 sequence: CASSQRGQGDSPLHF. The DNA of the CDR3 is TGTGCCAGCAGCCAGAGGGGACAGGGAGATTCACCCCTCCACTTT.

The chain is built from TRBV5-1 and TRBJ1-5; D gene uncertain. The V gene's germline CDR1 is SGHRS and CDR2 YFSETQ. V shed 5 bases and J shed 2 bases, with 8 bases lying between them. The CDR3 totals 13 residues. The CDR3 loop is CASSEEGNQPQHF. The CDR3 DNA reads as TGCGCCAGCAGTGAGGAGGGCAATCAGCCCCAGCATTTT.

V is TRBV20-1 and J is TRBJ2-3; D call uncertain. The V and J ends lost 6 bases and 4 bases respectively, with 8 bases between them. The germline gives CDR1 DFQATT, CDR2 SNEGSKA (reference sequence). This CDR3 contains 11 residues. This CDR3 reads CSAEVADTQYF. As DNA, the CDR3 is TGCAGTGCCGAGGTGGCAGATACGCAGTATTTT.

The rearrangement uses TRBV20-1 and TRBJ1-4; D is undetermined. V gave up 5 bases and J gave up 8 bases, with 15 bases separating them. Germline V CDR1 and CDR2: DFQATT, SNEGSKA (reference sequence). The CDR3 is 13 residues long. The CDR3 nucleotides read TGCAGTGCTCTGTCAGCGTACCAAGAAAAACTGTTTTTT. Translating it yields CSALSAYQEKLFF.

The rearrangement links TRBV19 to TRBJ2-3, with 9 positions matching TRBD1. The germline V gene encodes CDR1 LNHDA and CDR2 SQIVND (reference sequence). The CDR3 consists of 15 residues. Trimming removed 5 bases from V and 1 base from J; junction bases left unmatched: 4. In DNA, the CDR3 is TGTGCCAGTAGTCCGTGGGACAGGGGCACAGATACGCAGTATTTT. Residues: CASSPWDRGTDTQYF. The variable domain in full, completed from reference TRBV19 and TRBJ2-3, reads DGGITQSPKYLFRKEGQNVTLSCEQNLNHDAMYWYRQDPGQGLRLIYYSQIVNDFQKGDIAEGYSVSREKKESFPLTVTSAQKNPTAFYLCASSPWDRGTDTQYFGPGTRLTVL.

The chain uses TRBV20-1 and TRBJ1-2; D remains ambiguous. Per the germline V gene, CDR1 is DFQATT and CDR2 is SNEGSKA (reference sequence). Trimming removed 5 bases from V and 4 bases from J, with 14 bases in between. This CDR3 has 13 residues. Written as DNA, the CDR3 is TGCAGTGCTCCATTCCATGCGGCCTATGGCTACACCTTC. Amino acid sequence: CSAPFHAAYGYTF.

This rearrangement joins TRBV6-5 to TRBJ1-4, with D possibly matching TRBD1 (6 bases). Per germline, CDR1 MNHEY and CDR2 SVGAGI. CDR3 length: 15 amino acids. V lost 1 base and J 8 bases, leaving 14 bases between the germline ends. This chain's CDR3 is CASSYYTGIGEKLFF. CDR3 in DNA: TGTGCCAGCAGTTACTATACAGGGATAGGGGAAAAACTGTTTTTT.

This clonotype appeared a few times. The V and J genes are TRBV6-2 or TRBV6-3 and TRBJ2-1; D is perhaps TRBD1 or TRBD2 (5 bases each). Trimming cost V 6 bases and J 0 bases, with 12 bases left between them. Germline CDR1 MNHEY, CDR2 SVGEGT. The length of the CDR3 is 15 residues. In nucleotides, the CDR3 is TGTGCCAGCAGCACCGGGGCCAGCTCCTACAATGAGCAGTTCTTC. This codes for CASSTGASSYNEQFF.

This sequence joins TRBV30 and TRBJ1-4; TRBD1 might be the D (5 bases). CDR1 GTSNPN and CDR2 SVGIG come from the germline V gene (reference sequence). Trimming took off 2 bases at V and 10 bases at J, with 14 bases between the two ends. The CDR3 covers 13 residues. CDR3 sequence: CAWSSSPGGKLFF. The CDR3 DNA sequence: TGTGCCTGGAGTAGTTCGCCGGGGGGAAAACTGTTTTTT.

V usage is TRBV2 and J usage is TRBJ1-6; no clear D. Germline CDR1 SNHLY, CDR2 FYNNEI. V lost 6 bases, J lost 13 bases, and 13 bases lay in between. CDR3 length: 12 amino acids. The CDR3 is CASSEPDPPLHF. CDR3 nucleotide sequence: TGTGCCAGCAGCGAACCTGACCCCCCCCTCCACTTT. Supplemented by reference TRBV2 and TRBJ1-6, the full variable domain reads EPEVTQTPSHQVTQMGQEVILRCVPISNHLYFYWYRQILGQKVEFLVSFYNNEISEKSEIFDDQFSVERPDGSNFTLKIRSTKLEDSAMYFCASSEPDPPLHFGNGTRLTVT.

The chain recombines TRBV27 with TRBJ1-6; possible D gene TRBD1, 5 bases. This CDR3 region has 13 residues. CDR1 and CDR2 (germline): MNHEY, SMNVEV (reference sequence). V dropped 8 bases and J dropped 4 bases, with 9 bases sitting between them. The CDR3 region is CASRDGYNSPLHF. The CDR3 DNA reads TGTGCCAGCCGGGACGGATATAATTCACCCCTCCACTTT.

The sample holds one count of this clonotype. The V and J genes are TRBV6-6 and TRBJ2-7; D call uncertain. Between the trimmed V and J ends, which lost 0 bases and 0 bases, there was a span of 9 bases. Germline lookup yields CDR1 MNHNY and CDR2 SVGAGI (reference sequence). The CDR3 totals 15 residues. This CDR3 is CASSYSGTSSYEQYF. CDR3 coding DNA: TGTGCCAGCAGTTACTCGGGCACCTCCTCCTACGAGCAGTACTTC.

A few counts support this clonotype. The CDR3 here is CASSSQLGAYEQYF. The CDR3 coding sequence is TGTGCCAGCAGCTCCCAGCTTGGGGCCTACGAGCAGTACTTC. The chain is built from TRBV7-2 and TRBJ2-7; D is unresolved. This CDR3 contains 14 residues. V dropped 4 bases and J dropped 2 bases, with 12 bases sitting between them. CDR1 and CDR2 from the germline V gene are SGHTA and FQGNSA.

The rearrangement uses TRBV4-3 and TRBJ2-1; D is possibly TRBD2 (6 bases). Germline loops: CDR1 LGHNA, CDR2 YSLEER. The CDR3 covers 13 residues. The V end lost 4 bases, the J end lost 10 bases, and 14 bases lay between the germline ends. The CDR3 spells CASSLTLAFEQFF. CDR3 DNA sequence: TGCGCCAGCAGCCTCACCCTAGCGTTCGAGCAGTTCTTC.

The table lists this clonotype with a few counts. The rearrangement joins TRBV2 to TRBJ2-1; perhaps TRBD2 as D (6 bases). CDR3 length equals 15 residues. Trimming pared 8 bases from V and 5 bases from J, leaving 19 bases between. CDR1 is SNHLY and CDR2 is FYNNEI in the germline V gene. CDR3 in amino acids: CASAGLEGGNNEQFF. CDR3 in DNA: TGTGCCAGCGCGGGGTTGGAGGGTGGTAACAATGAGCAGTTCTTC.

The V and J genes are TRBV12-3 or TRBV12-4 and TRBJ2-3; no clear D gene. The CDR3 runs to 16 residues. Trimming shortened V by 4 bases and J by 6 bases, and 20 bases separated the two germline ends. The DNA of the CDR3 is TGTGCCAGCAGTTCCACCCCAGACCGTCCACCCGATACGCAGTATTTT. This translates into CASSSTPDRPPDTQYF.

The CDR3 protein is CSSPPRRQNGETQYF. CDR3 nucleotides: TGCAGCTCCCCCCCCCGCAGGCAAAATGGGGAGACCCAGTACTTC. The chain has TRBV20-1 and TRBJ2-5; D is uncertain. The germline gives CDR1 DFQATT, CDR2 SNEGSKA (reference sequence). CDR3 length equals 15 residues.

V and J are TRBV7-9 and TRBJ1-4; no clear D gene. The V gene lost 5 bases and the J gene lost 3 bases, with 7 bases spanning the gap. There are 13 residues in the CDR3. The germline V gene has CDR1 SEHNR and CDR2 FQNEAQ (reference sequence). CDR3 amino acids: CASSPPANEKLFF. The CDR3 nucleotides read TGTGCCAGCAGCCCACCGGCTAATGAAAAACTGTTTTTT.

This rearrangement joins TRBV7-2 to TRBJ2-2; 8 positions agree with TRBD1. CDR3 length equals 15 residues. The trim removed 1 base at V and 4 bases at J, leaving 2 bases unmatched. Looked up from germline, CDR1 is SGHTA and CDR2 is FQGNSA. CDR3 amino acids: CASSLGTGITGELFF. The CDR3 DNA sequence: TGTGCCAGCAGCTTAGGGACAGGGATCACCGGGGAGCTGTTTTTT.

V usage is TRBV20-1 and J usage is TRBJ2-7; D is ambiguous. V lost 5 bases, J lost 3 bases, and 11 bases lay in between. The CDR3 has 12 amino acids. The germline V gene encodes CDR1 DFQATT and CDR2 SNEGSKA (reference sequence). The CDR3 region has the DNA TGCAGTGCTCGCCCAGACTTCTACGAGCAGTACTTC. As protein: CSARPDFYEQYF.

This clonotype appeared a few times. The gene calls are TRBV7-2 and TRBJ1-1, with D uncertain. The CDR3 runs 15 residues. The ends were cut back, 3 bases at V and 4 bases at J, with 15 bases in the middle. The germline gives CDR1 SGHTA, CDR2 FQGNSA. This chain's CDR3 is CASSLGSGGITEAFF. The CDR3 nucleotides are TGTGCCAGCAGCTTGGGATCCGGCGGTATCACTGAAGCTTTCTTT.

The chain links TRBV20-1 to TRBJ2-2, with 12 bases identical to TRBD2. Germline V gene sequence: CDR1 DFQATT, CDR2 SNEGSKA (reference sequence). The CDR3 is 16 amino acids. V lost 6 bases to trimming and J lost 5 bases; unmatched junction nucleotides: 10. The CDR3 DNA sequence: TGCAGTGCAAGACTAGCGGGAGCGGGTGGTACCGGGGAGCTGTTTTTT. Protein: CSARLAGAGGTGELFF.